A single sample is the source of the 28 T cell receptor beta chains below, sequenced in a study of beta chain features in type 1 diabetes. Since all of the isolated RNA was reverse transcribed, expressed TCRB transcripts were what got sequenced. TCRdb keeps only in-frame clones here, not all; method: immunoSEQ multiplex PCR. Among under 450,000 clones, approximately 15% were seen once, and the ten largest hold around 0.02%. Input material: naive CD4+ T cells from blood. These receptors all stem from a woman in her late teens or twenties in good health.

V is TRBV4-2 and J is TRBJ2-1, with TRBD2 identical over 11 bases. Germline assignment: CDR1 LGHNA and CDR2 YNFKEQ. Losses at the gene ends were 7 bases for V and 6 bases for J; bases not matched to a gene: 11. This CDR3 contains 16 residues. CDR3: CASTGTSGKRGNEQFF. Here the CDR3 DNA reads TGTGCCAGCACAGGGACTAGCGGAAAAAGGGGCAATGAGCAGTTCTTC.

The chain links TRBV2 to TRBJ2-1; the match to TRBD2 covers 13 bases. V shed 6 bases, J shed 8 bases, and the junction held 7 bases outside the gene matches. CDR3 length: 15 amino acids. Germline CDR1 and CDR2: SNHLY and FYNNEI. The CDR3 loop reads CASRELAGGPHEQFF. CDR3 in DNA: TGTGCCAGCAGAGAACTAGCGGGAGGGCCCCATGAGCAGTTCTTC.

The chain joins TRBV18 to TRBJ2-3; unclear D gene. V shed 6 bases and J shed 1 base, with 8 bases lying between them. CDR1 KGHSH and CDR2 LQKENI come from the germline V gene. The CDR3 spans 13 residues. The CDR3 loop reads CASSRQGTDTQYF. For the CDR3, the DNA is TGTGCCAGCTCCCGGCAGGGCACAGATACGCAGTATTTT.

This clone was observed a few times. The rearrangement links TRBV6-1 to TRBJ1-2; the D gene is possibly TRBD1 (5 bases). The germline CDR1 and CDR2 sequences are MNHNS and SASEGT. This CDR3 has 14 residues. V shed 2 bases and J shed 10 bases, with 17 bases lying between them. The DNA of the CDR3 is TGTGCCAGCAGTGAACGCGGCAGGGTGGCTCTCTACACCTTC. Amino acids: CASSERGRVALYTF.

J is TRBJ2-7 and V is TRBV29-1; 8 bases are a match to TRBD2. Germline V lookup: CDR1 SQVTM, CDR2 ANQGSEA. Unmatched junction bases numbered 6, after V lost 6 bases and J lost 2 bases. This CDR3 spans 13 amino acids. The CDR3 reads CSVRLALTYEQYF. The DNA for the CDR3 is TGCAGCGTCCGACTAGCGCTTACCTACGAGCAGTACTTC.

The V gene is TRBV9, the J gene TRBJ2-6, with D maybe TRBD1 (6 bases). The germline V and J ends were trimmed by 3 bases and 0 bases, with 16 bases remaining between them. The CDR3 is made up of 18 amino acids. The germline CDR1 and CDR2 sequences are SGDLS and YYNGEE. The CDR3 bases are TGTGCCAGCAGCGCTCGGATCCGGGACAACTCTGGGGCCAACGTCCTGACTTTC. This codes for CASSARIRDNSGANVLTF.

This clone has more than one count but fewer than ten. CDR3 nucleotides: TGTGCCAGCAGTTTACCTCAGGGTAGGGATGAGCAGTTCTTC. Translated, it gives CASSLPQGRDEQFF. This chain links TRBV28 with TRBJ2-1; tentative D call: TRBD1 (5 bases). The V and J ends lost 2 bases and 8 bases respectively, with 13 bases between them. The CDR3 covers 14 residues. Looked up from germline, CDR1 is MDHEN and CDR2 is SYDVKM.

The chain links TRBV10-3 to TRBJ1-5, with 8 bases fitting TRBD1. This CDR3 contains 14 residues. The germline gives CDR1 ENHRY, CDR2 SYGVKD. J gave up 1 base and V 4 bases, and 0 bases lay outside the gene matches. CDR3 coding DNA: TGTGCCATCAGTGGGACAGGGAGCAATCAGCCCCAGCATTTT. Translating it yields CAISGTGSNQPQHF.

The chain uses TRBV7-9 and TRBJ2-5; 10 bases align to TRBD1. Germline trimming cut 2 bases from V and 5 bases from J; bases unmatched to any gene: 8. Germline lookup yields CDR1 SEHNR and CDR2 FQNEAQ (reference sequence). The CDR3 spans 16 residues. CDR3 in amino acids: CASSLPTGGSRETQYF. The DNA for the CDR3 is TGTGCCAGCAGCTTACCGACAGGGGGCAGTCGGGAGACCCAGTACTTC.

The V and J genes are TRBV29-1 and TRBJ2-7; no firm D call. The germline gives CDR1 SQVTM, CDR2 ANQGSEA. Trimming cost V 3 bases and J 3 bases, with 12 bases left between them. The CDR3 spans 13 residues. CDR3 protein: CSVDGTRDYEQYF. The CDR3, as DNA: TGCAGCGTTGATGGTACTCGAGACTACGAGCAGTACTTC.

The CDR3 here is CSVEGRLGNIEAFF. CDR3 bases: TGCAGCGTTGAAGGACGTCTAGGTAATATTGAAGCTTTCTTT. V gene TRBV29-1 combines with J gene TRBJ1-1; D gene ambiguous. Germline CDR1 and CDR2: SQVTM and ANQGSEA. This CDR3 region has 14 residues. Trimming removed 1 base at V and 7 bases at J, with 16 bases between.

This clone was recorded a few times. J is TRBJ1-2 and V is TRBV25-1, with unresolved D. The CDR3 is 12 amino acids. V was trimmed by 6 bases and J by 5 bases, leaving 10 bases between them. CDR1 MGHDK and CDR2 SYGVNS come from the germline V gene. CDR3 region: CASRGGGYGYTF. The CDR3 DNA sequence: TGTGCCAGCAGGGGTGGAGGGTATGGCTACACCTTC.

The rearrangement joins TRBV18 to TRBJ2-1; tentatively, D is TRBD2 (7 bases). Trimming shortened V by 0 bases and J by 7 bases, and 10 bases separated the two germline ends. The length of the CDR3 is 14 residues. Germline CDR1 is KGHSH and CDR2 is LQKENI. The CDR3 sequence is CASSPPGGANEQFF. The CDR3 DNA reads TGTGCCAGCTCACCACCGGGGGGGGCAAATGAGCAGTTCTTC.

This clone was observed a few times. V gene TRBV29-1 combines with J gene TRBJ2-1; 9 nucleotides line up with TRBD1. The V segment lost 3 bases and the J segment 4 bases; nucleotides outside the gene matches: 22. Per germline, CDR1 SQVTM and CDR2 ANQGSEA. The CDR3 contains 20 residues. The CDR3 loop is CSVDNRRLPRRTGVYNEQFF. The DNA for the CDR3 is TGCAGCGTTGATAACCGAAGGCTGCCCCGTAGGACAGGGGTATACAATGAGCAGTTCTTC.

This clone turned up a few times. Other DNA sequences in the same sample also yield this CDR3. The V and J genes are TRBV28 and TRBJ2-7; weak D call: TRBD2 (5 bases). Per germline, CDR1 MDHEN and CDR2 SYDVKM. The V and J ends lost 2 bases and 1 base respectively, with 9 bases between them. The CDR3 loop spans 14 amino acids. Written as DNA, the CDR3 is TGTGCCAGCAGTTTACGCGGGCCGTCCTACGAGCAGTACTTC. Residues: CASSLRGPSYEQYF.

V gene TRBV25-1 combines with J gene TRBJ1-2; D is undetermined. V lost 7 bases and J lost 1, with 7 bases in between. The CDR3 has 12 amino acids. Germline assignment: CDR1 MGHDK and CDR2 SYGVNS. The CDR3 protein is CASTSVNYGYTF. The CDR3 DNA is TGTGCCAGCACATCGGTTAACTATGGCTACACCTTC.

This clone showed up just a few times. The chain carries TRBV27 and TRBJ2-1; TRBD2 agrees at 10 bases. Germline loops: CDR1 MNHEY, CDR2 SMNVEV (reference sequence). V lost 6 bases and J lost 14; bases outside the gene matches: 7. This CDR3 contains 12 residues. CDR3 residues: CASRASGRRKFF. DNA for the CDR3: TGTGCCAGCAGGGCTAGCGGGAGAAGGAAGTTCTTC.

The rearrangement uses TRBV7-9 and TRBJ2-2, with 8 bases lining up with TRBD1. The V gene's germline CDR1 is SEHNR and CDR2 FQNEAQ (reference sequence). With 5 bases clipped from V and 1 base from J, the junction kept 6 bases outside the gene matches. The CDR3 sequence is 16 residues long. The CDR3 nucleotides read TGTGCCAGCAGCCCACGACAGGGGAAGAACACCGGGGAGCTGTTTTTT. Its translation is CASSPRQGKNTGELFF. The variable domain in full, completed from reference TRBV7-9 and TRBJ2-2, reads DTGVSQNPRHKITKRGQNVTFRCDPISEHNRLYWYRQTLGQGPEFLTYFQNEAQLEKSRLLSDRFSAERPKGSFSTLEIQRTEQGDSAMYLCASSPRQGKNTGELFFGEGSRLTVL.

This clone was counted only a few times. The chain uses TRBV4-3 and TRBJ2-1, with 11 bases identical to TRBD2. V lost 0 bases to trimming and J lost 8 bases; unmatched junction nucleotides: 3. Germline V gene data show CDR1 as LGHNA and CDR2 as YSLEER. The CDR3 spans 15 residues. The CDR3 DNA follows: TGCGCCAGCAGCCAAGAAACTAGCGGGAGTTATGAGCAGTTCTTC. Translation gives CASSQETSGSYEQFF.

In this sample, this clone turned up a few times. J is TRBJ1-2 and V is TRBV25-1; weak D call: TRBD1 (6 bases). Trimming removed 1 base from V and 2 bases from J, with 14 bases in between. The CDR3 is 16 residues long. The V gene's germline CDR1 is MGHDK and CDR2 SYGVNS. DNA for the CDR3: TGTGCCAGCAGTGAATTTAGTAGCCAGGGGAACTATGGCTACACCTTC. This sequence encodes CASSEFSSQGNYGYTF.

This rearrangement joins TRBV7-9 to TRBJ1-5; TRBD1 is a possible D gene (6 bases). Trimming took 8 bases from V and 5 from J, leaving 22 bases between them. The CDR3 has 16 amino acids. The germline V gene encodes CDR1 SEHNR and CDR2 FQNEAQ (reference sequence). The chain's CDR3 is CASAGRAGGTHQPQHF. The CDR3 region has the DNA TGTGCCAGCGCTGGGCGTGCGGGGGGCACGCATCAGCCCCAGCATTTT.

V usage is TRBV30 and J usage is TRBJ1-2, with TRBD1 as a possible D gene (5 bases). This CDR3 comprises 12 residues. The V gene's germline CDR1 is GTSNPN and CDR2 SVGIG (reference sequence). Trimming stripped 3 bases from V and 1 base from J, with 6 bases between. The CDR3 DNA sequence: TGTGCCTGGAGACAGGTTAACTATGGCTACACCTTC. Its protein product is CAWRQVNYGYTF.

This clone has only a few counts. This chain joins TRBV19 and TRBJ2-6; TRBD1 might be the D (5 bases). Germline lookup yields CDR1 LNHDA and CDR2 SQIVND (reference sequence). Deletions cut 4 bases from V and 0 bases from J, with 13 bases between. The CDR3 consists of 17 residues. The CDR3 DNA sequence: TGTGCCAGTAGTAACTACCCTGGGGCCTCTGGGGCCAACGTCCTGACTTTC. Its translation: CASSNYPGASGANVLTF.

The DNA for the CDR3 is TGTGCCTGGAGACGGTCCTCTGGAAACACCATATATTTT. Translating gives CAWRRSSGNTIYF. The gene calls are TRBV30 and TRBJ1-3; D gene uncertain. V was clipped by 3 bases and J by 0 bases, with 6 bases between them. The length of the CDR3 is 13 residues. Germline loops: CDR1 GTSNPN, CDR2 SVGIG (reference sequence).

This clone was found a few times. V usage is TRBV18 and J usage is TRBJ1-3, with D possibly TRBD1 on 5 matching bases. CDR3 size: 16 residues. Per germline, CDR1 KGHSH and CDR2 LQKENI. V was trimmed by 3 bases and J by 0 bases, leaving 12 bases between them. The CDR3 sequence: CASSPLGHLSGNTIYF. Here the CDR3 DNA reads TGTGCCAGCTCACCTCTAGGACACCTCTCTGGAAACACCATATATTTT.

Only a few counts were recorded for this clone. The genes are TRBV7-3 and TRBJ2-2, with a tentative D call TRBD2 (5 bases). The V end lost 5 bases, the J end lost 0 bases, and 10 bases lay between the germline ends. The length of the CDR3 is 15 residues. CDR1 SGHTA and CDR2 FQGTGA come from the germline V gene. CDR3 DNA sequence: TGTGCCAGCAGCACGGGAAACCCGAACACCGGGGAGCTGTTTTTT. This encodes CASSTGNPNTGELFF.

V gene TRBV30 combines with J gene TRBJ2-5; 8 bases align to TRBD1. Germline V gene sequence: CDR1 GTSNPN, CDR2 SVGIG (reference sequence). V shed 0 bases and J 4 bases; nucleotides not matched to a gene: 7. This CDR3 spans 15 amino acids. The CDR3 sequence: CAWSVGTGGGETQYF. The CDR3 DNA reads as TGTGCCTGGAGTGTTGGTACAGGGGGAGGAGAGACCCAGTACTTC.

This clone has more than one count but fewer than ten. The genes are TRBV4-1 and TRBJ1-5; tentatively, D is TRBD1 (5 bases). This CDR3 has 16 residues. Trimming stripped 1 base from V and 7 bases from J, with 17 bases between. Germline lookup yields CDR1 MGHRA and CDR2 YSYEKL. The CDR3 bases are TGCGCCAGCAGCCAAGGAGTCACAGGTCCGGAACAGCCCCAGCATTTT. It translates to CASSQGVTGPEQPQHF.